This is a list of T cell receptor beta chains from one sample in a study of beta chain features in type 1 diabetes. The assay was immunoSEQ multiplex PCR, and TCRdb's table has in-frame clones only and misses some. Seen here are 300,000 to 350,000 clones, about 19% observed once, and the top ten hold under 0.055%. Sequencing input: naive CD4+ T cells from blood. These receptors originate from a woman in her late teens or twenties in good health. The CDR3 runs from the conserved cysteine through the conserved F or W. The D gene is left open where the match is weak. Only some rows state a clone size, as once, few, many or a class for expanded clones.

clone size	D gene	CDR3 length	J gene	V gene	CDR3 DNA	CDR3 protein
.	.	15	TRBJ2-6	TRBV6-1	TGTGCCAGCAGGCCAAGGGGATCTGGGGCCAACGTCCTGACTTTC	CASRPRGSGANVLTF
few	TRBD1	15	TRBJ1-5	TRBV6-6	TGTGCCAGCAGCCTCCGACAGGGCCTCAATCAGCCCCAGCATTTT	CASSLRQGLNQPQHF
.	.	13	TRBJ1-5	TRBV5-6	TGTGCCAGCAGCTTGGGGGGAGATCAGCCCCAGCATTTT	CASSLGGDQPQHF
.	.	15	TRBJ2-7	TRBV30	TGTGCCTGGAGACACCGGGGAAGGGAGGTCTACGAGCAGTACTTC	CAWRHRGREVYEQYF
.	.	14	TRBJ2-3	TRBV5-4	TGTGCCAGCAGCTTGCGGCAGGGGAAAGATACGCAGTATTTT	CASSLRQGKDTQYF
.	TRBD1	17	TRBJ1-1	TRBV30	TGTGCCTGGAGTGCCCGGGACAGGGGGTTTTTGGACACTGAAGCTTTCTTT	CAWSARDRGFLDTEAFF
.	.	11	TRBJ2-7	TRBV11-2	TGTGCCAGCAGTTTGTACCGGGATCCCATTTTC	CASSLYRDPIF
.	TRBD1	14	TRBJ1-1	TRBV7-9	TGTGCCAGCAGCTTGCAGGGGGCGAGCACTGAAGCTTTCTTT	CASSLQGASTEAFF
.	TRBD1	17	TRBJ1-5	TRBV2	TGTGCCAGCAGTGTGGGACAGGGTTGGAGGAGCAATCAGCCCCAGCATTTT	CASSVGQGWRSNQPQHF
.	.	14	TRBJ1-2	TRBV5-6	TGTGCCAGCAGCCCGGCCGGGGGGGCGCAGGGCTACACCTTC	CASSPAGGAQGYTF
few	.	17	TRBJ2-6	TRBV27	TGTGCCAGCAGTTTAGCACAGGAGCTCTCTGGGGCCAACGTCCTGACTTTC	CASSLAQELSGANVLTF
.	.	14	TRBJ2-7	TRBV7-9	TGTGCCAGCAGCTTTGAAGGGAGCTCCTACGAGCAGTACTTC	CASSFEGSSYEQYF
few	.	15	TRBJ2-1	TRBV10-3	TGTGCCATCAGTGCAGCGGACCCCTCCTACAATGAGCAGTTCTTC	CAISAADPSYNEQFF
few	.	16	TRBJ2-3	TRBV4-2	TGTGCCAGCAGCCAATTCGGGGATAGCGGCACAGATACGCAGTATTTT	CASSQFGDSGTDTQYF
.	.	14	TRBJ2-5	TRBV5-8	TGTGCCAGCAGCTACGGACAGTACCAAGAGACCCAGTACTTC	CASSYGQYQETQYF
.	TRBD2	15	TRBJ2-5	TRBV5-4	TGTGCCAGCAGCTTGACTAGCGGGGGGGCCGGGACCCAGTACTTC	CASSLTSGGAGTQYF
.	TRBD1	17	TRBJ1-2	TRBV18	TGTGCCAGCTCACCGCAACTCGGGACAGCGGCTAACTATGGCTACACCTTC	CASSPQLGTAANYGYTF
few	.	14	TRBJ2-3	TRBV18	TGTGCCAGCTCACCAAAGTGGGACTCCGCCCCGCAGTATTTT	CASSPKWDSAPQYF
.	.	16	TRBJ2-1	TRBV11-1	TGTGCCAGCAGCTTAGGGACGTTAGCCCGAGGGAATGAGCAGTTCTTC	CASSLGTLARGNEQFF
.	.	15	TRBJ2-3	TRBV6-1	TGTGCCAGCAACGGAGGGAGCGGAGGCACAGATACGCAGTATTTT	CASNGGSGGTDTQYF
few	TRBD2	15	TRBJ2-1	TRBV7-8	TGTGCCAGCAGCTTACCTGGCGGGAGTAAGGATGAGCAGTTCTTC	CASSLPGGSKDEQFF
.	.	15	TRBJ2-5	TRBV19	TGTGCCAGTAGTATAGGGGTGCTGGGGGGAGAGACCCAGTACTTC	CASSIGVLGGETQYF
few	.	12	TRBJ1-1	TRBV19	TGTGCCTGCCTGGACTGGGGCACTGAAGCTTTCTTT	CACLDWGTEAFF
.	.	13	TRBJ2-3	TRBV30	TGTGCCTGGATGGCTCCTTCAGAAGATACGCAGTATTTT	CAWMAPSEDTQYF
few	.	11	TRBJ2-1	TRBV29-1	TGCAGCGTTGAAGGGTTTCTCGGGCAGTTCTTC	CSVEGFLGQFF
.	TRBD1	13	TRBJ1-2	TRBV2	TGTGCCAGCAGTAGGACAGGCCCCTATGGCTACACCTTC	CASSRTGPYGYTF
.	TRBD1	13	TRBJ2-5	TRBV14	TGTGCCAGCAGCTGGACAGGCCATGGGACCCAGTACTTC	CASSWTGHGTQYF
few	.	13	TRBJ2-7	TRBV5-1	TGCGCCAGCAGCATCAAAGGAACGGAGGAGCAGTACTTC	CASSIKGTEEQYF
few	.	16	TRBJ2-2	TRBV18	TGTGCCAGCTCACCACAGGAAGGGGGAATCGCCGGGGAGCTGTTTTTT	CASSPQEGGIAGELFF
.	.	17	TRBJ2-5	TRBV7-8	TGTGCCAGCAGCGCCCAGGGGCGATTAAGACCAAGGGAGACCCAGTACTTC	CASSAQGRLRPRETQYF
.	TRBD1	14	TRBJ2-3	TRBV7-3	TGTGCCAGCAGCATGGACAGGGGAACAGATACGCAGTATTTT	CASSMDRGTDTQYF
.	.	17	TRBJ2-6	TRBV12-5	TGTGCTAGTGGTTTGACGACCCAGAGGTCTGGGGCCAACGTCCTGACTTTC	CASGLTTQRSGANVLTF
.	.	14	TRBJ1-5	TRBV5-1	TGCTCCTTCAAAGCGGGTGAGAAGGATCAGCCCCAGCATTTT	CSFKAGEKDQPQHF
.	TRBD1	13	TRBJ1-2	TRBV5-1	TGCGCCAGCAGCCCCGGACAGGCGTCTGGCTACACCTTC	CASSPGQASGYTF
.	.	14	TRBJ1-1	TRBV18	TGTGCCAGCTCCCCGCGGCGGTTGGACACTGAAGCTTTCTTT	CASSPRRLDTEAFF
.	.	14	TRBJ2-1	TRBV29-1	TGCAGCGTTTTCGACCCGACACGTTGGAATGAGCAGTTCTTC	CSVFDPTRWNEQFF
.	.	17	TRBJ1-6	TRBV9	TGTGCCAGCAGCGTAGAGGCACAAACAGTCTCTGGCTCACCCCTCCACTTT	CASSVEAQTVSGSPLHF
.	.	15	TRBJ1-2	TRBV7-8	TGTGCCAGCAGCTTAGATCCCGGGACTCAAGGCGGCTACACCTTC	CASSLDPGTQGGYTF
few	.	17	TRBJ2-1	TRBV9	TGTGCCAGCAGCTCGCCAACACGTCACCCGCCTGCCAATGAGCAGTTCTTC	CASSSPTRHPPANEQFF
few	TRBD2	19	TRBJ2-1	TRBV4-1	TGCGCCAGCAGCCAAGTTGTGAGTAGACGGGGGGGCCCTAATAATGAGCAGTTCTTC	CASSQVVSRRGGPNNEQFF
.	.	13	TRBJ1-2	TRBV30	TGTGCCTGGAGTGGGGCTTCTAACTATGGCTACACCTTC	CAWSGASNYGYTF
.	.	13	TRBJ1-5	TRBV29-1	TGCAGCGTTGTGTGGGGCTCCAATCAGCCCCAGCATTTT	CSVVWGSNQPQHF
.	.	13	TRBJ2-5	TRBV7-2	TGTGCCAGCAGCTTAGGTATCCAAGAGACCCAGTACTTC	CASSLGIQETQYF
.	.	13	TRBJ1-2	TRBV9	TGTGCCAGCAGCCCCGACAGTAACTATGGCTACACCTTC	CASSPDSNYGYTF
.	.	15	TRBJ2-7	TRBV27	TGTGCCAGCATGAAAGGAGTCCTGCCTCACTACGAGCAGTACTTC	CASMKGVLPHYEQYF
.	TRBD1	16	TRBJ2-3	TRBV30	TGTGCCTGGAGTCCCGGGACAGGTTGGTCCCCAGATACGCAGTATTTT	CAWSPGTGWSPDTQYF
few	TRBD2	14	TRBJ2-3	TRBV14	TGTGCCAGCAGCCCGGGAGGAGCGGGTGTGCCGCAGTATTTT	CASSPGGAGVPQYF
few	.	13	TRBJ1-5	TRBV2	TGTGCCAGCAGCGTCGAGGTGGGTCAGCCCCAGCATTTT	CASSVEVGQPQHF